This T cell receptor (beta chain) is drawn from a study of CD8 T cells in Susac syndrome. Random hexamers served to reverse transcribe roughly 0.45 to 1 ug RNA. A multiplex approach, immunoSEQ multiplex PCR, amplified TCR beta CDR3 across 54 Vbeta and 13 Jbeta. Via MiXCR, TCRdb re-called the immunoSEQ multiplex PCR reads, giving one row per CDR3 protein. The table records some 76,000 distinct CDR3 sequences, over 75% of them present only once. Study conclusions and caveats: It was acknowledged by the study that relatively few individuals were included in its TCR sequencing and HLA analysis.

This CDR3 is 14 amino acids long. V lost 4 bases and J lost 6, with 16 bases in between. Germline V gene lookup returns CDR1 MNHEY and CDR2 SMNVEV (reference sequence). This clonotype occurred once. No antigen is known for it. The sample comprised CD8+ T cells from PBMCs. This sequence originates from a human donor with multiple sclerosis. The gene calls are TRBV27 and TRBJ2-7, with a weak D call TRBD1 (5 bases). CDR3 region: CASSSGLLTSEQYF. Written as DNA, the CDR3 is TGTGCCAGCAGTTCAGGGCTTCTAACATCCGAGCAGTACTTC.